Below, 26 T cell receptor beta chains from the same sample are listed, as sequenced in a study of cytomegalovirus exposure and HLA in healthy donors. PCR involved 60 Vbeta and 13 Jbeta primers. Using immunoSEQ multiplex PCR, the repertoire was profiled, and TCRdb retains in-frame clones only, with some absent. This table holds around 190,000 clones, 75% to 80% found once. The sequencing sample was made of PBMCs. The receptors stem from a woman aged 25-40 years in good health and CMV-seropositive.

The table lists this clone with a few counts. V and J are TRBV28 and TRBJ2-2; 9 bases fit TRBD2. The CDR3 has 15 residues. Germline CDR1 reads MDHEN; CDR2 reads SYDVKM. Trimming cost V 8 bases and J 7 bases; bases outside gene matches: 11. The CDR3 DNA sequence: TGTGCCAGCCGGGAAATAGCGGGAGAGATCGGGGAGCTGTTTTTT. It yields the protein CASREIAGEIGELFF.

This chain joins TRBV4-1 and TRBJ1-4; no clear D. The CDR3 contains 15 residues. Germline-derived CDR1 and CDR2 are MGHRA and YSYEKL. V was cut by 0 bases and J by 2 bases, with 7 bases left in between. The CDR3 nucleotides are TGCGCCAGCAGCCAAGAGTTGCAGACTAATGAAAAACTGTTTTTT. It encodes CASSQELQTNEKLFF.

The chain employs TRBV9 and TRBJ1-6; D perhaps matches TRBD1 (6 bases). With 4 bases removed from V and 7 bases from J, the gap between germline ends came to 9 bases. Germline V gene sequence: CDR1 SGDLS, CDR2 YYNGEE. The length of the CDR3 is 13 residues. CDR3 DNA: TGTGCCAGCAGCAGGACAGCGAATTCACCCCTCCACTTT. It encodes CASSRTANSPLHF.

The chain combines TRBV7-9 with TRBJ2-1; TRBD1 aligns across 8 bases. From germline, CDR1 is SEHNR and CDR2 FQNEAQ (reference sequence). V gave up 5 bases and J gave up 7 bases; unmatched junction bases: 13. The CDR3 has 16 amino acids. CDR3 DNA: TGTGCCAGCAGCCTACTCACGGGACAGGTCCTAAATGAGCAGTTCTTC. This encodes CASSLLTGQVLNEQFF. Full variable domain (outside the CDR3, taken from reference TRBV7-9 and TRBJ2-1): DTGVSQNPRHKITKRGQNVTFRCDPISEHNRLYWYRQTLGQGPEFLTYFQNEAQLEKSRLLSDRFSAERPKGSFSTLEIQRTEQGDSAMYLCASSLLTGQVLNEQFFGPGTRLTVL.

This chain's CDR3 is CASSEVAGATQYF. Written as DNA, the CDR3 is TGTGCCAGCAGTGAGGTAGCGGGAGCGACCCAGTACTTC. This chain joins TRBV2 and TRBJ2-5, with 9 bases aligning to TRBD2. Germline CDR1 SNHLY, CDR2 FYNNEI. The CDR3 spans 13 residues. Trimming took 3 bases from V and 7 from J; bases not matched to a gene: 3.

V gene TRBV28 combines with J gene TRBJ2-7, with D perhaps matching TRBD2 (6 bases). Between the trimmed V and J ends, which lost 3 bases and 5 bases, there was a span of 17 bases. The germline V gene encodes CDR1 MDHEN and CDR2 SYDVKM. This CDR3 region has 15 residues. The CDR3 region has the DNA TGTGCCAGCAGTTTGGGGGGACTCGGGCGCCACGAGCAGTACTTC. This gives the protein CASSLGGLGRHEQYF.

The V call is TRBV19, the J call TRBJ2-5; 8 positions match TRBD1. Trimming took 3 bases from V and 5 from J; bases not matched to a gene: 5. This CDR3 is built from 14 residues. The germline V gene has CDR1 LNHDA and CDR2 SQIVND (reference sequence). CDR3 loop: CASSMAGGKETQYF. DNA for the CDR3: TGTGCCAGTAGTATGGCAGGGGGCAAGGAGACCCAGTACTTC. Full variable domain (rest looked up from reference TRBV19 and TRBJ2-5): DGGITQSPKYLFRKEGQNVTLSCEQNLNHDAMYWYRQDPGQGLRLIYYSQIVNDFQKGDIAEGYSVSREKKESFPLTVTSAQKNPTAFYLCASSMAGGKETQYFGPGTRLLVL.

This clone appeared a few times. The J gene is TRBJ1-1, the V gene TRBV5-4; 7 positions match TRBD1. Trimming cost V 5 bases and J 7 bases; bases outside gene matches: 2. CDR3 length equals 11 residues. Germline CDR1 and CDR2: SGHNT and YYREEE (reference sequence). CDR3 nucleotide sequence: TGTGCCAGCAGTCGACAGGGTGAAGCTTTCTTT. It codes for CASSRQGEAFF.

The V and J genes are TRBV4-2 and TRBJ1-1; D ambiguous. Trimming left V 0 bases short and J 4 bases short, with 12 bases between. The CDR3 sequence is 15 residues long. Germline CDR1 and CDR2: LGHNA and YNFKEQ. CDR3: CASSQEGVEGTEAFF. The CDR3 DNA reads TGTGCCAGCAGCCAAGAGGGCGTGGAGGGCACTGAAGCTTTCTTT.

This chain joins TRBV5-1 and TRBJ1-3; 7 bases fit TRBD1. This CDR3 is 16 amino acids long. V shed 1 base, J shed 3 bases, and the junction held 7 bases outside the gene matches. Germline CDR1 is SGHRS and CDR2 is YFSETQ. As DNA, the CDR3 is TGCGCCAGCAGCTTGAGCCAGGGGGATGGTGGAAACACCATATATTTT. This encodes CASSLSQGDGGNTIYF.

The V gene is TRBV28, the J gene TRBJ1-2; D uncertain. CDR1 is MDHEN and CDR2 is SYDVKM in the germline V gene. Trimming removed 3 bases at V and 6 bases at J, with 11 bases between. This CDR3 region has 13 residues. Here the CDR3 reads CASSFRLTDGYTF. The DNA for the CDR3 is TGTGCCAGCAGTTTCCGGTTAACAGATGGCTACACCTTC.

The chain has TRBV11-1 and TRBJ1-2, with TRBD1 identical over 8 bases. From germline, CDR1 is SGHAT and CDR2 FQDESV (reference sequence). Trimming removed 5 bases from V and 8 bases from J; junction bases left unmatched: 7. The CDR3 runs to 13 residues. The CDR3 is CASSLPGGAGYTF. In DNA, the CDR3 is TGTGCCAGCAGCCTCCCAGGGGGCGCGGGCTACACCTTC.

The V call is TRBV5-4, the J call TRBJ1-4, with no clear D. The CDR3 runs 15 residues. The V end lost 4 bases, the J end lost 0 bases, and 10 bases lay between the germline ends. Per germline, CDR1 SGHNT and CDR2 YYREEE (reference sequence). The CDR3 here is CASSPEQTTNEKLFF. For the CDR3, the DNA is TGTGCCAGCAGCCCTGAACAGACAACTAATGAAAAACTGTTTTTT.

The V and J genes are TRBV7-9 and TRBJ2-2; D gene ambiguous. The V and J ends lost 6 bases and 0 bases respectively, with 8 bases between them. CDR1 is SEHNR, CDR2 FQNEAQ, per germline (reference sequence). The CDR3 has 14 residues. The CDR3 region has the DNA TGTGCCAGCAGGCTTACTACGAACACCGGGGAGCTGTTTTTT. It specifies CASRLTTNTGELFF.

The V gene is TRBV6-6, the J gene TRBJ2-1; TRBD2 is a possible D gene (6 bases). The germline V gene has CDR1 MNHNY and CDR2 SVGAGI (reference sequence). This CDR3 region has 16 residues. Trimming cost V 6 bases and J 0 bases, with 15 bases left between them. The CDR3, as DNA: TGTGCCAGCAGGGGACTCGCAACTAGCTCCTACAATGAGCAGTTCTTC. Translating gives CASRGLATSSYNEQFF.

The gene calls are TRBV5-6 and TRBJ2-3; 12 bases match TRBD2. The CDR3 runs to 16 residues. V dropped 4 bases and J dropped 5; count of bases not matched to a gene: 8. Germline lookup yields CDR1 SGHDT and CDR2 YYEEEE. The CDR3 sequence is CASSPRLAGVGDTQYF. CDR3 sequence (DNA): TGTGCCAGCAGCCCGAGACTAGCGGGAGTAGGAGATACGCAGTATTTT.

The genes are TRBV28 and TRBJ2-3, with TRBD1 as a possible D gene (5 bases). Trimming took 6 bases from V and 5 from J, leaving 12 bases between them. CDR3 length: 13 residues. The germline V gene has CDR1 MDHEN and CDR2 SYDVKM. The CDR3 coding sequence is TGTGCCAGCAGCACGGACCAGGGAGATACGCAGTATTTT. Translated: CASSTDQGDTQYF.

This chain links TRBV6-1 with TRBJ2-7; D unclear. V lost 5 bases, J lost 1 base, and 12 bases lay in between. The CDR3 sequence is 14 residues long. CDR1 is MNHNS and CDR2 is SASEGT in the germline V gene. The CDR3 bases are TGTGCCAGCAGTTTTCACGGTCCTTCCTACGAGCAGTACTTC. It codes for CASSFHGPSYEQYF.

The chain carries TRBV6-5 and TRBJ1-6, with 7 bases aligning to TRBD1. Germline V lookup: CDR1 MNHEY, CDR2 SVGAGI. The V and J ends lost 0 bases and 4 bases, in that order; junction bases with no gene match: 3. CDR3 length: 16 amino acids. This CDR3 is CASSYSGQRYNSPLHF. CDR3 nucleotide sequence: TGTGCCAGCAGTTACTCGGGACAGAGATATAATTCACCCCTCCACTTT.

The genes are TRBV11-2 and TRBJ1-2; possibly TRBD1 for D (6 bases). This CDR3 comprises 14 residues. The germline V gene encodes CDR1 SGHAT and CDR2 FQNNGV. The V end lost 6 bases, the J end lost 2 bases, and 13 bases lay between the germline ends. Written as DNA, the CDR3 is TGTGCCAGCAGACACTCTACAGGGAACTATGGCTACACCTTC. It is translated as CASRHSTGNYGYTF.

The chain couples TRBV18 to TRBJ1-2, with unresolved D. The CDR3 is 15 amino acids. Germline V gives CDR1 KGHSH, CDR2 LQKENI. V was clipped by 1 base and J by 4 bases, with 13 bases between them. CDR3 region: CASSPLPPAGYGYTF. The CDR3 nucleotides read TGTGCCAGCTCACCACTACCCCCTGCGGGCTATGGCTACACCTTC.

This chain joins TRBV2 and TRBJ2-5, with D hard to call. Trimming pared 7 bases from V and 4 bases from J, leaving 13 bases between. This CDR3 spans 13 amino acids. Germline values: CDR1 SNHLY, CDR2 FYNNEI. This CDR3 reads CASTRDSSETQYF. CDR3 nucleotide sequence: TGTGCCAGCACACGAGATAGTTCAGAGACCCAGTACTTC.

The rearrangement uses TRBV5-1 and TRBJ2-7; no reliable D call. CDR1 is SGHRS and CDR2 is YFSETQ in the germline V gene. V dropped 0 bases and J dropped 0 bases, with 7 bases sitting between them. The CDR3 is 14 residues long. The CDR3 protein is CASSLVSNSYEQYF. CDR3 bases: TGCGCCAGCAGCTTGGTGTCCAACTCCTACGAGCAGTACTTC.

The chain carries TRBV7-2 and TRBJ2-5, with D perhaps TRBD2 (5 bases). Germline values: CDR1 SGHTA, CDR2 FQGNSA. The CDR3 runs 18 residues. Trimming stripped 2 bases from V and 3 bases from J, with 22 bases between. CDR3 nucleotide sequence: TGTGCCAGCAGCTTACCCAGCGGAAACTCCCTTCCCGAAGAGACCCAGTACTTC. Amino acids: CASSLPSGNSLPEETQYF.

The chain employs TRBV7-3 and TRBJ2-3; TRBD2 might be the D (5 bases). V lost 5 bases, J lost 7 bases, and 19 bases lay in between. Germline values: CDR1 SGHTA, CDR2 FQGTGA. This CDR3 contains 15 residues. The CDR3 nucleotides read TGTGCCAGCAGCCCTCTGGCGGGTACAAGGTATACGCAGTATTTT. Encoded protein: CASSPLAGTRYTQYF.

V usage is TRBV14 and J usage is TRBJ2-5; 7 bases agree with TRBD2. This CDR3 has 15 residues. With V trimmed by 4 bases and J by 5 bases, 10 bases remained unmatched. CDR1 and CDR2 from the germline V gene are SGHDN and FVKESK. Here the CDR3 reads CASSPLLAGEETQYF. The CDR3 DNA reads as TGTGCCAGCAGCCCCCTCCTGGCGGGAGAGGAGACCCAGTACTTC. Looking up the rest from reference TRBV14 and TRBJ2-5 gives the full variable domain: EAGVTQFPSHSVIEKGQTVTLRCDPISGHDNLYWYRRVMGKEIKFLLHFVKESKQDESGMPNNRFLAERTGGTYSTLKVQPAELEDSGVYFCASSPLLAGEETQYFGPGTRLLVL.